This T cell receptor beta chain was documented in a study of long-term antiretroviral therapy in people with HIV. Study context: Of all samples, the earliest predate the 2015 immediate-ART recommendation by about a decade. Whole-study results and caveats: It was observed that HIV repertoires exhibited narrower CDR3 length ranges than controls. Diversity remained lower than transplant donor controls, even though it increased after ART.

Only United States sites treated participants with HIV. Points on this clone: Its antigen is not known.

Per the germline V gene, CDR1 is SEHNR and CDR2 is FQNEAQ (reference sequence). The ends lost 5 bases at V and 3 bases at J; junction bases unmatched: 5. CDR3 length equals 15 residues. At the survey level, the v3.0 immunoSEQ assay was run. This table comes from immunoSEQ multiplex PCR, and its TCRdb copy is limited to in-frame clones, with some not included. The data contain 15,000 to 20,000 clones, roughly 72% of them singletons. V is TRBV7-9 and J is TRBJ2-3, with TRBD1 matching over 10 bases. The sequence derives from a man aged 50 to 60 with HIV. The specimen was unsorted PBMCs, collected 2.2 years after starting antiretroviral therapy. The CDR3 reads CASSPDRGLTDTQYF. As DNA, the CDR3 is TGTGCCAGCAGCCCCGACAGGGGGCTGACAGATACGCAGTATTTT.